Sequencing of this TCR beta chain was carried out in a study of human T cells and chemical hapten exposure. As for the study in general: Among samples, TCR yields varied mainly because of small differences in pooled library volume. Whole-study results and caveats: There was no change with DPC sensitization in TCRs above 1 in 1000 frequency.

For the library, individual cDNA molecules each received unique molecular identifiers. As processed by the authors: From approximately 25,000 to 650,000 TCRs were found per sample, with a median of approximately 92,000. TCRdb reprocessed the 5' RACE reads with MiXCR, giving one entry per CDR3 protein. The V and J calls were not made by the authors but by TCRdb's processing. The data contain more than 60,000 distinct CDR3 sequences, roughly 15% of them seen just once; the ten biggest clones take up around 7%. Total RNA was isolated from unfractionated whole blood. This clonotype appeared many times. What it binds is unknown. Germline CDR1 reads SGHVS; CDR2 reads FQNEAQ. Trimming took off 5 bases at V and 4 bases at J, with 19 bases between the two ends. The CDR3 has 16 amino acids.

This chain connects TRBV7-8 to TRBJ2-3, with a tentative D call TRBD2 (5 bases). The receptor was isolated from a female donor in good health. CDR3 in amino acids: CASSPRRASWSDTQYF. CDR3 sequence (DNA): TGTGCCAGCAGCCCACGGCGGGCTAGCTGGTCAGATACGCAGTATTTT.